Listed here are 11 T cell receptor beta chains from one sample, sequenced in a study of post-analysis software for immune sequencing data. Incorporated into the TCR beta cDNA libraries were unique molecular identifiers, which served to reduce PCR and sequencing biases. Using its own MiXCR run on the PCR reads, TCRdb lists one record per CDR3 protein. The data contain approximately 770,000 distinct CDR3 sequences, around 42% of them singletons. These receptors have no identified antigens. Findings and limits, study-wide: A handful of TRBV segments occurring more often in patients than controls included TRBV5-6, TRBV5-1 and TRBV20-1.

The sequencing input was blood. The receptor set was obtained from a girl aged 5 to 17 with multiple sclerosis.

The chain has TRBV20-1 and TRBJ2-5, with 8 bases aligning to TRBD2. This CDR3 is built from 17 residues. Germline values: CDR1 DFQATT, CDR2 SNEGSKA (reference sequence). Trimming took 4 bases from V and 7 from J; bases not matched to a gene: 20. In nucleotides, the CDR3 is TGCAGTGCTAACCTCCTAACGGGCGGGAGGCTCCCGGGGACCCAGTACTTC. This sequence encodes CSANLLTGGRLPGTQYF.

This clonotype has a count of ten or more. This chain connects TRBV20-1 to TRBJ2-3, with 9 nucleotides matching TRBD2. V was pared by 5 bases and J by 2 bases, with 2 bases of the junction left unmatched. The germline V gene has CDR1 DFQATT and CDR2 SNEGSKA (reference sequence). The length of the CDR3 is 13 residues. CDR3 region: CSASSGNTDTQYF. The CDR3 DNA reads TGCAGTGCTTCTAGCGGGAACACAGATACGCAGTATTTT.

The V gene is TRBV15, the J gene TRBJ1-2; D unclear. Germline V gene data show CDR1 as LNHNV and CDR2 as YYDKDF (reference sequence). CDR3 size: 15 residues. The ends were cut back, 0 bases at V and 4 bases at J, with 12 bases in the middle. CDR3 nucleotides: TGTGCCACCAGCAGAGATCTGGCAGTGTTCTATGGCTACACCTTC. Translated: CATSRDLAVFYGYTF.

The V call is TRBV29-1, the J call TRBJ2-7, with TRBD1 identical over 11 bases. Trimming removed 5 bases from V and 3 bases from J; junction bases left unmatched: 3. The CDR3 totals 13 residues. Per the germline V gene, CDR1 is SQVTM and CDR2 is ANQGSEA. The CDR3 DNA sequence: TGCAGCGTTTGGGACAGGGGGAACTACGAGCAGTACTTC. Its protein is CSVWDRGNYEQYF.

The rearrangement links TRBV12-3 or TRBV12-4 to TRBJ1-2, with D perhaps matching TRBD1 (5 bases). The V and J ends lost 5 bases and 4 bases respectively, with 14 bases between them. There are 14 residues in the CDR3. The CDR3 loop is CASSGGDFSYGYTF. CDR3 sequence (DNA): TGTGCCAGCAGTGGGGGGGATTTCAGCTATGGCTACACCTTC.

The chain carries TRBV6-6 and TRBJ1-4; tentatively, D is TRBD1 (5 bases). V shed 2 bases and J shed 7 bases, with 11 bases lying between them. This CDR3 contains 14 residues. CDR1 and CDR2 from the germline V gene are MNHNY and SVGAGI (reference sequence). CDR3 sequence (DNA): TGTGCCAGCAGTTACGTCCAGGGTGGTGAAAAACTGTTTTTT. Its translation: CASSYVQGGEKLFF.

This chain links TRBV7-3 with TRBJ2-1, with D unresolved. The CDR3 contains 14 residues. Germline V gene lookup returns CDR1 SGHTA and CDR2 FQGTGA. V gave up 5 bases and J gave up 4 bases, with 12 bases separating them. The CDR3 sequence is CASSHPGSYNEQFF. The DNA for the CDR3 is TGTGCCAGCAGCCACCCCGGCTCTTACAATGAGCAGTTCTTC. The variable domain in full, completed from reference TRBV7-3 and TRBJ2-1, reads GAGVSQTPSNKVTEKGKYVELRCDPISGHTALYWYRQSLGQGPEFLIYFQGTGAADDSGLPNDRFFAVRPEGSVSTLKIQRTERGDSAVYLCASSHPGSYNEQFFGPGTRLTVL.

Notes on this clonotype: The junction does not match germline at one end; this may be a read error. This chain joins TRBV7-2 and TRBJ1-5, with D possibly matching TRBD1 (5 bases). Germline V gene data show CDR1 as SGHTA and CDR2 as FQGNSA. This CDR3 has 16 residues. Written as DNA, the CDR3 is TGTGCCAGTAGCTTATTGCCCCCCCAAGGGGATCAGCCCCAGCATTTT. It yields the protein CASSLLPPQGDQPQHF.

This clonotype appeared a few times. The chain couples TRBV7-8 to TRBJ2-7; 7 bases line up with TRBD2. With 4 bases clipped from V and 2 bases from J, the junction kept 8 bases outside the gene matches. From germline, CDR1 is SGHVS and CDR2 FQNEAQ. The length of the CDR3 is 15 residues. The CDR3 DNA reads TGTGCCAGCAGCTCCCCCGGACTAGTGGCCTACGAGCAGTACTTC. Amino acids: CASSSPGLVAYEQYF.

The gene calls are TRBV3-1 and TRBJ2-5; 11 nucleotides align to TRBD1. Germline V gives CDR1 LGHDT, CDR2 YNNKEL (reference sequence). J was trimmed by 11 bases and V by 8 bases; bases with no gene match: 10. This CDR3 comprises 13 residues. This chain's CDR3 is CASPGQGGNEQYF. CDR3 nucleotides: TGTGCCAGCCCGGGACAGGGGGGCAATGAGCAGTACTTC.

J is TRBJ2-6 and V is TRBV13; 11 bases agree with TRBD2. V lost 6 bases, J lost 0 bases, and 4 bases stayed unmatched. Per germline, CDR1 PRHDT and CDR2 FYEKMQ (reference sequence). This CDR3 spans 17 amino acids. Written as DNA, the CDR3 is TGTGCCAGCAGTAGCGGGAGGGGATACTCTGGGGCCAACGTCCTGACTTTC. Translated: CASSSGRGYSGANVLTF.